Listed below are T cell receptor beta chains from one sample, sequenced in a study of shared clonotypes between healthy human individuals. The data were produced by immunoSEQ multiplex PCR, yet TCRdb's version contains in-frame clones alone and is incomplete. This table holds millions of clones, roughly 95% found once. The sample consisted of naive CD4+ T cells sorted from blood. These receptors originate from a young man in good health. Each CDR3 is given with its conserved first and last residue. Each record gives: clone size, J gene, V gene, CDR3 protein. Not every row has a clone size; where given, it reads once, few, many or a size class.

NA	TRBJ1-1	TRBV4-1	CASSQGIRDIEAFF
NA	TRBJ1-3	TRBV5-8	CASSLAGSGNTIYF
NA	TRBJ2-7	TRBV11-2	CASSLALQGYEQYF
NA	TRBJ1-5	TRBV6-6	CASSPGQGQPQHF
NA	TRBJ2-7	TRBV28	CASSLSGSGRWYEQYF
NA	TRBJ1-2	TRBV2	CASSSDQNYGYTF
NA	TRBJ1-4	TRBV7-2	CASSVSRGANEKLFF
once	TRBJ1-3	TRBV2	CASIPGTGGDPTGNTIYF
once	TRBJ2-1	TRBV7-6	CASSSDRGTYNEQFF
NA	TRBJ2-7	TRBV5-1	CASKLQDRGEQYF
NA	TRBJ1-3	TRBV30	CAWRAASVSGNTIYF
NA	TRBJ2-5	TRBV29-1	CSVGAVQETQYF
NA	TRBJ2-5	TRBV27	CASSLWGQGAGTQYF
NA	TRBJ2-7	TRBV7-2	CASSLAAGSSYEQYF
NA	TRBJ2-7	TRBV5-1	CASSLAPTGRGYEQYF
NA	TRBJ2-1	TRBV18	CASSPKGTSGAEQFF
NA	TRBJ1-2	TRBV9	CASTQGDGWNYGYTF
NA	TRBJ2-7	TRBV5-4	CASSLGTGGTSYEQYF
NA	TRBJ2-2	TRBV6-4	CASTDRPNTGELFF
NA	TRBJ2-1	TRBV4-1	CASSLRLAGPPGNEQFF
NA	TRBJ1-2	TRBV6-1	CASSATTVNGYTF
NA	TRBJ2-1	TRBV18	CASSPTVGNEQFF
NA	TRBJ1-2	TRBV6-6	CASSNQAGGSGYTF